The next 9 T cell receptor beta chains were all read from a single sample in a study of T cells in Graves' hyperthyroidism and ophthalmopathy. Amplification yielded TCR beta CDR3 regions, with RNA transcripts as the source. A set of HTBI primers served as the primers for a first-round RT-PCR of the TCR CDR3. TCRdb reprocessed the multiplex PCR reads with MiXCR, giving one entry per CDR3 protein. There are hundreds of thousands of distinct CDR3 sequences in the sample; around 21% occur only once, and 30% to 40% lies in the top ten. Sequencing was performed on blood. The receptors here all came from a man between 25 and 39 years old with Graves' ophthalmopathy.

V usage is TRBV5-1 and J usage is TRBJ2-7; 7 nucleotides line up with TRBD1. The V and J ends lost 0 bases and 1 base, in that order; junction bases with no gene match: 4. CDR1 SGHRS and CDR2 YFSETQ come from the germline V gene. This CDR3 is built from 15 residues. The DNA of the CDR3 is TGCGCCAGCAGCTTGGGGGGGACAGTATCCTACGAGCAGTACTTC. It encodes CASSLGGTVSYEQYF.

This clonotype occurred a few times. The chain has TRBV30 and TRBJ2-3; 8 nucleotides agree with TRBD2. V was clipped by 8 bases and J by 0 bases; unmatched bases: 7. The CDR3 is made up of 14 amino acids. Germline V gene lookup returns CDR1 GTSNPN and CDR2 SVGIG (reference sequence). The CDR3 here is CAGHASGSTDTQYF. In DNA, the CDR3 is TGTGCCGGCCACGCTAGCGGGAGCACAGATACGCAGTATTTT.

This clonotype came up a few times. The rearrangement uses TRBV27 and TRBJ2-7, with 12 bases fitting TRBD1. This CDR3 is built from 15 residues. The J segment lost 6 bases and the V segment lost 5 bases, leaving 8 bases of the junction unmatched. Germline V CDR1 and CDR2: MNHEY, SMNVEV (reference sequence). The CDR3, as DNA: TGTGCCAGCAGTCCGTCCGGGACAGGGGGCAGCGAGCAGTACTTC. Its protein is CASSPSGTGGSEQYF.

V usage is TRBV6-1 and J usage is TRBJ1-3; no definite D call. The CDR3 is made up of 13 amino acids. Germline V lookup: CDR1 MNHNS, CDR2 SASEGT. V lost 7 bases to trimming and J lost 7 bases, with 14 bases between them. This chain's CDR3 is CASTPVGWNTIYF. CDR3 bases: TGTGCCAGCACCCCGGTCGGCTGGAACACCATATATTTT.

This clonotype was detected only a few times. This chain links TRBV27 with TRBJ2-7; the D is unclear. The CDR3 spans 13 residues. Trimming stripped 4 bases from V and 7 bases from J, with 14 bases between. Germline-derived CDR1 and CDR2 are MNHEY and SMNVEV (reference sequence). CDR3 region: CASSSRLPEEQYF. CDR3 DNA: TGTGCCAGCAGTTCCCGGCTCCCGGAAGAGCAGTACTTC.

This clonotype was found a few times. This chain connects TRBV6-5 to TRBJ2-2; no definite D call. The length of the CDR3 is 13 residues. The germline CDR1 and CDR2 sequences are MNHEY and SVGAGI. Between the trimmed V and J ends, which lost 2 bases and 5 bases, there was a span of 6 bases. DNA for the CDR3: TGTGCCAGCAGTTACGGGGAAACCGGGGAGCTGTTTTTT. This encodes CASSYGETGELFF.

Concerning this clonotype itself: The conserved closing phenylalanine or tryptophan is absent in this CDR3, likely reflecting a read error. The rearrangement uses TRBV5-1 and TRBJ2-1; 8 nucleotides match TRBD2. The CDR3 totals 16 residues. V gave up 6 bases and J gave up 8 bases; unmatched junction bases: 16. CDR1 is SGHRS, CDR2 YFSETQ, per germline. The CDR3 DNA reads TGCGCCAGCATCTCAAGCGGGGGCCACTTGGGGGATGAGCAGTTCCTC. This translates into CASISSGGHLGDEQFL.

This clonotype turned up a few times. This chain connects TRBV29-1 to TRBJ2-1; 9 positions match TRBD1. The CDR3 loop spans 12 amino acids. Germline CDR1 SQVTM, CDR2 ANQGSEA. Unmatched junction bases numbered 7, after V lost 7 bases and J lost 9 bases. The DNA for the CDR3 is TGCAGCGCGACAGGGGGGTATGGTGAGCAGTTCTTC. Translation: CSATGGYGEQFF.

This clonotype was counted only a few times. This chain links TRBV10-3 with TRBJ1-2; the match to TRBD1 covers 11 bases. V was pared by 6 bases and J by 5 bases, with 2 bases of the junction left unmatched. CDR1 ENHRY and CDR2 SYGVKD come from the germline V gene. This CDR3 has 13 amino acids. CDR3 region: CAIRGQGGYGYTF. In DNA, the CDR3 is TGTGCCATCAGGGGACAGGGGGGATATGGCTACACCTTC.